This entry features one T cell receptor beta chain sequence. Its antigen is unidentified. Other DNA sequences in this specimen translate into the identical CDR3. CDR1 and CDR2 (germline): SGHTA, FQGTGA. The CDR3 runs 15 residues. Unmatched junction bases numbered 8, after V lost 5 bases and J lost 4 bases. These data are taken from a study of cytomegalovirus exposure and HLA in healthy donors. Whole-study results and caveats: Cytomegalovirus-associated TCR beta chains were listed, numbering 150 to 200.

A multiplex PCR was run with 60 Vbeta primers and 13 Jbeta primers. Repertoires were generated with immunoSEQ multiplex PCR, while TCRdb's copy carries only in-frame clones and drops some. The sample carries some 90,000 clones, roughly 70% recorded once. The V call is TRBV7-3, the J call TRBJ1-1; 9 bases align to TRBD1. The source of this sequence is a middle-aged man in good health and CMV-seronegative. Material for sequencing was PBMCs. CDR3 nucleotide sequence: TGTGCCAGCAGCGCGACTTCGACAGGGGGCACTGAAGCTTTCTTT. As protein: CASSATSTGGTEAFF. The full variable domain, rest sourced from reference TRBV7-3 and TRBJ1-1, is GAGVSQTPSNKVTEKGKYVELRCDPISGHTALYWYRQSLGQGPEFLIYFQGTGAADDSGLPNDRFFAVRPEGSVSTLKIQRTERGDSAVYLCASSATSTGGTEAFFGQGTRLTVV.